A single sample is the source of the 18 T cell receptor beta chains below, sequenced in a study of blood T cells in healthy people across ages (dated by TCRdb to the mid-2010s). The library was prepared using 5' RACE. The sample was run on an Illumina HiSeq 2500. The second PCR ran for about 6 to 11 cycles and used a J-beta primer mix along with a sample-barcoded 5' primer. TCRdb trimmed public reads at Q25 via fastp, called clones via MiXCR and kept in-frame beta chains. Under each unique CDR3 protein, matching rows form one entry showing the most common genes and DNA. The sample table shows 550,000 to 700,000 distinct CDR3 sequences, and approximately 25% are seen once. The ten most abundant clones make up roughly 20% of the sample. Sequenced material: blood. These receptors came from a woman between 65 and 79 years old in good health.

Concerning this clonotype itself: One end of the junction fails to match germline, which may point to a read error. The CDR3 sequence is CTSSGTGAPQETQYF. DNA for the CDR3: TGTACCAGCAGTGGAACAGGGGCCCCCCAGGAGACCCAGTACTTC. The V gene is TRBV2, the J gene TRBJ2-5; 7 nucleotides line up with TRBD1. The CDR3 spans 15 residues. The germline V gene encodes CDR1 SNHLY and CDR2 FYNNEI.

The V gene is TRBV15, the J gene TRBJ2-7; 8 bases agree with TRBD1. V lost 4 bases, J lost 2 bases, and 10 bases stayed unmatched. The CDR3 is 16 residues long. Germline CDR1 LNHNV, CDR2 YYDKDF (reference sequence). The CDR3: CATSKSSGDRPYEQYF. CDR3 DNA sequence: TGTGCCACCAGCAAATCATCCGGGGACAGGCCCTACGAGCAGTACTTC.

This clonotype came up once. V is TRBV28 and J is TRBJ2-5; a possible D gene is TRBD2 (7 bases). Germline V gene data show CDR1 as MDHEN and CDR2 as SYDVKM. There are 16 residues in the CDR3. V lost 6 bases to trimming and J lost 0 bases, with 17 bases between them. The CDR3 region is CASRKRRGPNQETQYF. The CDR3 DNA sequence: TGTGCCAGCAGAAAACGGCGGGGGCCAAACCAAGAGACCCAGTACTTC.

This clonotype was counted between two and nine times. In nucleotides, the CDR3 is TGTGCCACGAAGGGGACTAGCGGGGGTGATGAGCAGTTCTTC. Translation gives CATKGTSGGDEQFF. This chain joins TRBV2 and TRBJ2-1, with 14 bases matching TRBD2. This CDR3 comprises 14 residues. Germline loops: CDR1 SNHLY, CDR2 FYNNEI. J was trimmed by 8 bases and V by 10 bases; bases with no gene match: 7.

This clonotype was picked up a small number of times. This chain joins TRBV6-2 or TRBV6-3 and TRBJ1-5; D is ambiguous. With 11 bases removed from V and 5 bases from J, the gap between germline ends came to 10 bases. Germline V lookup: CDR1 MNHEY, CDR2 SVGEGT. The CDR3 has 11 residues. CDR3 nucleotide sequence: TGTGCCGGGCCCGGGCATCAGCCCCAGCATTTT. This gives the protein CAGPGHQPQHF.

This chain uses TRBV4-3 with TRBJ2-5; 11 positions match TRBD2. This CDR3 comprises 16 residues. After removal of 1 base from V and 5 bases from J, the junction contained 6 bases not matched to a gene. Per germline, CDR1 LGHNA and CDR2 YSLEER. The CDR3 DNA follows: TGCGCCAGCAGCCAAGGAACTAGCGGGGGCGGGGAGACCCAGTACTTC. Amino acid sequence: CASSQGTSGGGETQYF.

The chain combines TRBV6-1 with TRBJ2-6; no firm D call. V lost 4 bases to trimming and J lost 0 bases, with 7 bases between them. CDR1 is MNHNS, CDR2 SASEGT, per germline. The CDR3 length is 15 residues. For the CDR3, the DNA is TGTGCCAGCAGTGTAATGCGCTCTGGGGCCAACGTCCTGACTTTC. This gives the protein CASSVMRSGANVLTF.

V is TRBV5-1 and J is TRBJ2-5; unclear D gene. Trimming shortened V by 2 bases and J by 1 base, and 6 bases separated the two germline ends. Looked up from germline, CDR1 is SGHRS and CDR2 is YFSETQ. The CDR3 has 13 residues. CDR3 loop: CASSFEIQETQYF. The CDR3 DNA is TGCGCCAGCAGCTTTGAGATCCAAGAGACCCAGTACTTC.

The gene calls are TRBV10-3 and TRBJ2-7; 8 bases are a match to TRBD1. Germline trimming cut 8 bases from V and 4 bases from J; bases unmatched to any gene: 10. The CDR3 is made up of 14 amino acids. Germline lookup yields CDR1 ENHRY and CDR2 SYGVKD. The CDR3: CAIASGTGVYEQYF. CDR3 DNA: TGTGCCATCGCTTCCGGGACAGGTGTTTACGAGCAGTACTTC.

This clonotype occurred a few times. The chain joins TRBV6-1 to TRBJ2-3; no clear D. CDR1 is MNHNS, CDR2 SASEGT, per germline. V dropped 8 bases and J dropped 4 bases, with 7 bases sitting between them. This CDR3 has 11 amino acids. CDR3 sequence: CASGIADTQYF. The CDR3 nucleotides read TGTGCCAGCGGGATAGCAGATACGCAGTATTTT.

This clonotype was seen only a few times. J is TRBJ2-7 and V is TRBV7-2, with 11 nucleotides matching TRBD2. This CDR3 is built from 15 residues. The trim removed 4 bases at V and 2 bases at J, leaving 4 bases unmatched. Germline V gene data show CDR1 as SGHTA and CDR2 as FQGNSA. The CDR3 is CASSSTSGVAYEQYF. The CDR3 DNA sequence: TGTGCCAGCAGCTCGACTAGCGGGGTTGCCTACGAGCAGTACTTC.

Comments on this clonotype: A junction end diverges from the germline sequence, so it may reflect a read error. The rearrangement links TRBV28 to TRBJ2-5, with D perhaps TRBD2 (5 bases). The CDR3 consists of 14 residues. Germline V lookup: CDR1 MDHEN, CDR2 SYDVKM. CDR3 DNA sequence: TGTGCCGGCAGTTTAGGCGGGTTGGGGGAGACCCAGTACTTC. Translated, it gives CAGSLGGLGETQYF.

In this sample, this clonotype turned up a few times. The V and J genes are TRBV25-1 and TRBJ1-2; D call uncertain. The germline V gene encodes CDR1 MGHDK and CDR2 SYGVNS. The CDR3 sequence is 13 residues long. V dropped 1 base and J dropped 4 bases, with 7 bases sitting between them. Here the CDR3 reads CASSESPPYGYTF. For the CDR3, the DNA is TGTGCCAGCAGTGAATCCCCACCCTATGGCTACACCTTC.

The CDR3: CASSQEGRPQHF. The CDR3 nucleotides are TGTGCCAGCAGCCAAGAGGGCCGACCCCAGCATTTT. V gene TRBV3-1 combines with J gene TRBJ1-5; D is uncertain. Germline CDR1 is LGHDT and CDR2 is YNNKEL (reference sequence). The CDR3 sequence is 12 residues long. The germline V and J ends were trimmed by 0 bases and 10 bases, with 7 bases remaining between them. The full variable domain, completed using reference TRBV3-1 and TRBJ1-5, is DTAVSQTPKYLVTQMGNDKSIKCEQNLGHDTMYWYKQDSKKFLKIMFSYNNKELIINETVPNRFSPKSPDKAHLNLHINSLELGDSAVYFCASSQEGRPQHFGDGTRLSIL.

V and J are TRBV4-1 and TRBJ1-1; 8 nucleotides match TRBD1. Losses at the gene ends were 2 bases for V and 6 bases for J; bases not matched to a gene: 5. Per the germline V gene, CDR1 is MGHRA and CDR2 is YSYEKL. This CDR3 is 14 amino acids long. In DNA form, the CDR3 reads TGCGCCAGCAGCCAACCGGACAGGGTCCCTGAAGCTTTCTTT. Translated: CASSQPDRVPEAFF.

This clonotype was seen more than once but under ten times. The V gene is TRBV14, the J gene TRBJ2-1; D is unclear. The CDR3 spans 14 residues. Germline assignment: CDR1 SGHDN and CDR2 FVKESK. Trimming left V 1 base short and J 1 base short, with 5 bases between. CDR3 residues: CASSQALSYNEQFF. The CDR3 nucleotides read TGTGCCAGCAGCCAAGCCCTTTCCTACAATGAGCAGTTCTTC.

In its sample, this clonotype was seen a few times. V gene TRBV6-6 combines with J gene TRBJ2-5, with TRBD2 identical over 12 bases. CDR3 length: 15 residues. Germline trimming cut 3 bases from V and 2 bases from J; bases unmatched to any gene: 1. Germline CDR1 and CDR2: MNHNY and SVGAGI (reference sequence). CDR3 DNA: TGTGCCAGCAGTTATGGACTAGCGGGACAAGAGACCCAGTACTTC. Translated: CASSYGLAGQETQYF.

The CDR3 DNA sequence: TGTGCCAGCAGCTTAGCCCGTACCCGGGAGCTGTTTTTT. Translated: CASSLARTRELFF. The V gene is TRBV7-2, the J gene TRBJ2-2; D unclear. V lost 0 bases and J lost 9, with 8 bases in between. CDR3 size: 13 residues. Germline assignment: CDR1 SGHTA and CDR2 FQGNSA.